Below are 6 T cell receptor beta chains sequenced from a single sample in a study of blood T cell repertoires in COVID-19 (dated by TCRdb to about 2020). The method behind the library was the immunoSEQ multiplex PCR assay. The immuneACCESS repertoire file appears here via TCRdb, limited to in-frame rearrangements. These files lack a portion of the clones; in checked studies, under half of the deficit traces to unresolved V genes, and the cause of the others is not known. The sample table holds about 170,000 clones, of which around 85% were seen once. Around 8.9% of the sample comes from the top ten. The sample comprised peripheral blood. The receptors derive from a woman of 80 years or more with COVID-19, enrolled during active disease.

V usage is TRBV3-1 (or the pseudogene TRBV3-2) and J usage is TRBJ2-5, with TRBD2 identical over 11 bases. Germline V gene sequence: CDR1 LGHDT, CDR2 YNNKEL (reference sequence). The V segment lost 2 bases and the J segment 1 base; nucleotides outside the gene matches: 3. The CDR3 runs 16 residues. The CDR3 reads CASSQLAGGGQETQYF. CDR3 nucleotide sequence: TGTGCCAGCAGCCAACTAGCGGGAGGCGGCCAAGAGACCCAGTACTTC.

The chain links TRBV29-1 to TRBJ1-1; D gene uncertain. The V and J ends lost 7 bases and 3 bases respectively, with 18 bases between them. This CDR3 contains 14 residues. Germline V gene sequence: CDR1 SQVTM, CDR2 ANQGSEA. CDR3 nucleotide sequence: TGCAGCGCCTCGAGCACCGGGAGCGACACTGAAGCTTTCTTT. Encoded protein: CSASSTGSDTEAFF.

Regarding this clone: At the DNA level, this CDR3 is encoded by other sequences in the same sample as well. The chain couples TRBV19 to TRBJ1-2, with D possibly being TRBD1 (6 bases). V lost 3 bases to trimming and J lost 5 bases, with 10 bases between them. From germline, CDR1 is LNHDA and CDR2 SQIVND (reference sequence). CDR3 length: 13 amino acids. The CDR3 DNA reads TGTGCCAGTAGTATTTCAGGGGATTATGGCTACACCTTC. It encodes CASSISGDYGYTF.

V and J are TRBV19 and TRBJ1-2; possible D gene TRBD1, 5 bases. Germline V gene lookup returns CDR1 LNHDA and CDR2 SQIVND (reference sequence). The CDR3 covers 15 residues. Trimming shortened V by 5 bases and J by 8 bases, and 21 bases separated the two germline ends. The CDR3 protein is CASSQTWGGVYGYTF. The CDR3 DNA reads as TGTGCCAGTAGTCAAACTTGGGGCGGGGTATACGGCTACACCTTC.

As for this clone: This same CDR3 is encoded by further DNA sequences in the sample. The chain employs TRBV5-1 and TRBJ2-2, with D unresolved. The V end lost 4 bases, the J end lost 3 bases, and 4 bases lay between the germline ends. CDR1 and CDR2 from the germline V gene are SGHRS and YFSETQ. The CDR3 runs 12 residues. The CDR3 DNA follows: TGCGCCAGCAGCCCTGACACCGGGGAGCTGTTTTTT. Its translation: CASSPDTGELFF.

The genes are TRBV6-6 and TRBJ2-2; tentatively, D is TRBD2 (7 bases). Germline loops: CDR1 MNHNY, CDR2 SVGAGI (reference sequence). Deletions cut 6 bases from V and 8 bases from J, with 19 bases between. This CDR3 is built from 15 residues. As DNA, the CDR3 is TGTGCCAGCAGGGCCCCGGGGGGCGGGTTGGGGGAGCTGTTTTTT. Amino acid sequence: CASRAPGGGLGELFF.